Detailed here is one T cell receptor (beta chain). These data come from a study of T cells after yellow fever vaccination. Study as a whole: Fractions of limited cellularity were prepared by means of SMART-Seq v4 Ultra Low Input.

Germline values: CDR1 KGHSH, CDR2 LQKENI. Trimming left V 4 bases short and J 10 bases short, with 18 bases between. This CDR3 region has 14 residues. It was through 5'RACE template switching that TCR cDNA was made, with a universal primer site and UMIs added. TCRdb passed the 5' RACE reads through MiXCR, listing each CDR3 protein once. The data contain about 340,000 distinct CDR3 sequences, around 12% of them singletons. Source: CD4+ T cells sorted from PBMCs, taken 15 days after the yellow fever booster vaccination. The TCR originated in a man aged 18 to 35 who received the YFV17D yellow fever vaccine. The rearrangement joins TRBV18 to TRBJ2-3; D is unclear. CDR3: CASSLSDILRAQYF. The CDR3 DNA reads as TGTGCCAGCTCACTATCTGACATACTAAGAGCGCAGTATTTT.